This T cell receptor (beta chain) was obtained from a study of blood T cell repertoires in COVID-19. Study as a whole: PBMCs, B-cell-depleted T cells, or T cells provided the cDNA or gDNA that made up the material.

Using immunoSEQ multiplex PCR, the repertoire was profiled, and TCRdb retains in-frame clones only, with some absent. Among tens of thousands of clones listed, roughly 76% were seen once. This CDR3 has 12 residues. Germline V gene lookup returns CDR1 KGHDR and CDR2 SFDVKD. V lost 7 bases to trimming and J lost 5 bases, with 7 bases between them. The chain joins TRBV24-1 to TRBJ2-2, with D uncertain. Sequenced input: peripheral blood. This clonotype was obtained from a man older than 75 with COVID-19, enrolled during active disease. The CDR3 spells CATRGQTGELFF. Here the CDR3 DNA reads TGTGCCACCAGGGGCCAAACCGGGGAGCTGTTTTTT.